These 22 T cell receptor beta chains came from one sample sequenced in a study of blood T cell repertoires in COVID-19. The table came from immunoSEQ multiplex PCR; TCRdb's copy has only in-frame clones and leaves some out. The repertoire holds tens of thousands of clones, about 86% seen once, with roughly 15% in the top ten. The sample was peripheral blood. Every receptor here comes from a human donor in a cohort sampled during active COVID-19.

CDR3 in DNA: TGTGCCAGCAGCTTAACAGGTACTACAAATGAGCAGTTCTTC. As protein: CASSLTGTTNEQFF. The V and J genes are TRBV11-3 and TRBJ2-1, with a tentative D call TRBD1 (5 bases). Germline assignment: CDR1 SGHNT and CDR2 YENEEA. The CDR3 runs to 14 residues. Trimming left V 2 bases short and J 7 bases short, with 12 bases between.

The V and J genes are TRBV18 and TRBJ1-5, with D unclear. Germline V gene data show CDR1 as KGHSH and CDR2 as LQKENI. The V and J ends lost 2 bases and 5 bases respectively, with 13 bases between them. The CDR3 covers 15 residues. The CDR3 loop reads CASSPGERRDQPQHF. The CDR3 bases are TGTGCCAGCTCACCAGGGGAGAGGAGGGATCAGCCCCAGCATTTT.

CDR3 loop: CASSLYYSRAKNIQYF. The CDR3 nucleotides read TGTGCCAGCAGCTTGTATTACTCAAGAGCCAAAAACATTCAGTACTTC. The chain recombines TRBV5-8 with TRBJ2-4; D unclear. The germline V gene encodes CDR1 SGHTS and CDR2 YDEGEE. The CDR3 sequence is 16 residues long. V lost 1 base to trimming and J lost 0 bases, with 11 bases between them.

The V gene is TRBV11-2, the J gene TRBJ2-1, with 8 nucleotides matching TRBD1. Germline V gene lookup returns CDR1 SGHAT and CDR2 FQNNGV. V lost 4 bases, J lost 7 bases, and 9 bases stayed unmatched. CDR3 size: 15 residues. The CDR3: CASSSLQGAGNEQFF. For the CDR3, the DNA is TGTGCCAGCAGCTCCCTCCAGGGGGCAGGGAATGAGCAGTTCTTC.

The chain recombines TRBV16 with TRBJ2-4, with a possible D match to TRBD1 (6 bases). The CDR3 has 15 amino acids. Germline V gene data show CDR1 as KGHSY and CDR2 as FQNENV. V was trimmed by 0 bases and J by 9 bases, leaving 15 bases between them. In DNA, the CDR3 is TGTGCCAGCAGCCAATCGCGTCAGGGGTTTGGCATTCAGTACTTC. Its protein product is CASSQSRQGFGIQYF.

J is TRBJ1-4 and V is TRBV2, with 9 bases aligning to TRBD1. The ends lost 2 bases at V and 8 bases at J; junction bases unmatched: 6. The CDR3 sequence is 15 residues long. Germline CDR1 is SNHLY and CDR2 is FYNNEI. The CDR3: CASSERDRVREKLFF. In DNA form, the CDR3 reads TGTGCCAGCAGTGAACGGGACAGGGTGAGAGAAAAACTGTTTTTT. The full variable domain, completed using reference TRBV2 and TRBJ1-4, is EPEVTQTPSHQVTQMGQEVILRCVPISNHLYFYWYRQILGQKVEFLVSFYNNEISEKSEIFDDQFSVERPDGSNFTLKIRSTKLEDSAMYFCASSERDRVREKLFFGSGTQLSVL.

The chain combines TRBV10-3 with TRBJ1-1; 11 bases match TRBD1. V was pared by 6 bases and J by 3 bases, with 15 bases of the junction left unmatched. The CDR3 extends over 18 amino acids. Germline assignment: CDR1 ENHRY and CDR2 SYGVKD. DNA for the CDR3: TGTGCCATCAGGGGACCCTCCGGGACAGGGGGTCGAGACACTGAAGCTTTCTTT. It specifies CAIRGPSGTGGRDTEAFF.

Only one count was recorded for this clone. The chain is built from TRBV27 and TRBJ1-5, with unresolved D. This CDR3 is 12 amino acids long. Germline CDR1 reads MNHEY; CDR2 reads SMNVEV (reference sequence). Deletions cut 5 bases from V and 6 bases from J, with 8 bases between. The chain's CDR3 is CASSLLGQPQHF. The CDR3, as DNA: TGTGCCAGCAGTCTACTAGGTCAGCCCCAGCATTTT.

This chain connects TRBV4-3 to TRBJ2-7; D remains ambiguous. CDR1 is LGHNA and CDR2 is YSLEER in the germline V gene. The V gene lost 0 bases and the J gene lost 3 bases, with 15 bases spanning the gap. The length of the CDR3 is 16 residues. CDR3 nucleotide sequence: TGCGCCAGCAGCCAAGAACCCACTATAGGAAGCTACGAGCAGTACTTC. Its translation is CASSQEPTIGSYEQYF.

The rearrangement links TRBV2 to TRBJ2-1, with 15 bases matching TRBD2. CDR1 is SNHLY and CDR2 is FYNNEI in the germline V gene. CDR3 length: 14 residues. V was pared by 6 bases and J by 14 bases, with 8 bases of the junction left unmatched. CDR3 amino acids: CASRTGTSGRIEFF. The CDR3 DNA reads TGTGCCAGCAGAACCGGGACTAGCGGGAGGATCGAGTTCTTC.

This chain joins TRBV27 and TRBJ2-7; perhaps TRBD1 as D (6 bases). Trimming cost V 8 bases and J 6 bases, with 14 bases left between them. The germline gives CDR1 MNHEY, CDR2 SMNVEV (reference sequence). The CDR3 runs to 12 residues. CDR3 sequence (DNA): TGTGCCAGCGGGCCTCAGGGGCTCGAGCAGTACTTC. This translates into CASGPQGLEQYF.

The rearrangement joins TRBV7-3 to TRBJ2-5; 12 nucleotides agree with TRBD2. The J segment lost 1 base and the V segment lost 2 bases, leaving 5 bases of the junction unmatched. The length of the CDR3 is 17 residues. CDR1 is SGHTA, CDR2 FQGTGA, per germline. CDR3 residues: CASSLGGLAGPQETQYF. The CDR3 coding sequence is TGTGCCAGCAGCTTAGGGGGACTAGCGGGCCCCCAAGAGACCCAGTACTTC.

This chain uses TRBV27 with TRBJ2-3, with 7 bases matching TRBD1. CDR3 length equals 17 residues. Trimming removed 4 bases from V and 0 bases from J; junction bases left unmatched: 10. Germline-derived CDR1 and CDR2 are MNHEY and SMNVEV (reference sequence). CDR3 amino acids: CASSSTLDRDSTDTQYF. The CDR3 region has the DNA TGTGCCAGCAGTTCGACCCTAGACAGGGATAGCACAGATACGCAGTATTTT.

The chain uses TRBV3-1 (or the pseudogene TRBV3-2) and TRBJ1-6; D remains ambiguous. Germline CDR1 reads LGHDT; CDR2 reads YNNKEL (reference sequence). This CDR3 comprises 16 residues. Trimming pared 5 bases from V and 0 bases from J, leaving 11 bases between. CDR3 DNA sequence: TGTGCCAGCAGCGACGGGGAAAGCTCCTATAATTCACCCCTCCACTTT. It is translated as CASSDGESSYNSPLHF.

The CDR3 here is CASTRRQEETQYF. CDR3 bases: TGTGCCAGCACGCGGAGGCAGGAGGAGACCCAGTACTTC. The V call is TRBV28, the J call TRBJ2-5, with D perhaps matching TRBD2 (5 bases). The CDR3 consists of 13 residues. Trimming stripped 7 bases from V and 5 bases from J, with 14 bases between. The germline CDR1 and CDR2 sequences are MDHEN and SYDVKM.

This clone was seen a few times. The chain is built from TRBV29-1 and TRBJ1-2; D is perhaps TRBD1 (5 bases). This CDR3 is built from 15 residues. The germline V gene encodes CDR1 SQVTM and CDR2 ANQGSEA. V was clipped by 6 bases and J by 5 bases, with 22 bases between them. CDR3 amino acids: CSVLLQGGFDYGYTF. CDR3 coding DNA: TGCAGCGTGCTCCTCCAGGGAGGATTTGATTATGGCTACACCTTC.

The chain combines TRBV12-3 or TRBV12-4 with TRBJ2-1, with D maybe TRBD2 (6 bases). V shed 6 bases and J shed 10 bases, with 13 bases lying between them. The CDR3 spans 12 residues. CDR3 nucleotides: TGTGCCAGCAGCGGGGGTCTTCGGGAGCAGTTCTTC. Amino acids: CASSGGLREQFF.

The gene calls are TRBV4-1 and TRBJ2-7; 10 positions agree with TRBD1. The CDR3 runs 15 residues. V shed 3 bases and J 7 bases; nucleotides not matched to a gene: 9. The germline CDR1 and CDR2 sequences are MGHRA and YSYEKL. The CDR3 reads CASSQGTGAQGEQYF. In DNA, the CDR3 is TGCGCCAGCAGCCAGGGGACAGGGGCCCAAGGGGAGCAGTACTTC.

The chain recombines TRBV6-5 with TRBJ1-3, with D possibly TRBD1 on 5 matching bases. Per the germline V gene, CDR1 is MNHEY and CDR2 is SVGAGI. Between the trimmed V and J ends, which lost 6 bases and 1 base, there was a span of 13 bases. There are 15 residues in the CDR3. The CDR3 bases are TGTGCCAGCAGCCCGGGACTCCTATCTGGAAACACCATATATTTT. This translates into CASSPGLLSGNTIYF.

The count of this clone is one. The CDR3 bases are TGTGCCATCAGTGAAGGGGAACAAGAGACCCAGTACTTC. It translates to CAISEGEQETQYF. This rearrangement joins TRBV10-3 to TRBJ2-5, with D possibly matching TRBD1 (5 bases). The V gene's germline CDR1 is ENHRY and CDR2 SYGVKD. The V end lost 3 bases, the J end lost 2 bases, and 7 bases lay between the germline ends. The CDR3 has 13 amino acids.

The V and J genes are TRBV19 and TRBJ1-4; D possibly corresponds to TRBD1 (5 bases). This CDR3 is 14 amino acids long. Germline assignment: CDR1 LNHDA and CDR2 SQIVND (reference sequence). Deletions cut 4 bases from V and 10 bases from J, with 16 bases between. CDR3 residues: CASSRIVQGGKLFF. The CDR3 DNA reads TGTGCCAGTAGTAGGATTGTTCAGGGAGGAAAACTGTTTTTT.

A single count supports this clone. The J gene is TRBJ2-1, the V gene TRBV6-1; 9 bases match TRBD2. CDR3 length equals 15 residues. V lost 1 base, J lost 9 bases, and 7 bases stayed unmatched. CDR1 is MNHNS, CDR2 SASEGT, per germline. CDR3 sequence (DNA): TGTGCCAGCAGTGAAGTAGCGGGAGATGAGGGTGAGCAGTTCTTC. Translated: CASSEVAGDEGEQFF.